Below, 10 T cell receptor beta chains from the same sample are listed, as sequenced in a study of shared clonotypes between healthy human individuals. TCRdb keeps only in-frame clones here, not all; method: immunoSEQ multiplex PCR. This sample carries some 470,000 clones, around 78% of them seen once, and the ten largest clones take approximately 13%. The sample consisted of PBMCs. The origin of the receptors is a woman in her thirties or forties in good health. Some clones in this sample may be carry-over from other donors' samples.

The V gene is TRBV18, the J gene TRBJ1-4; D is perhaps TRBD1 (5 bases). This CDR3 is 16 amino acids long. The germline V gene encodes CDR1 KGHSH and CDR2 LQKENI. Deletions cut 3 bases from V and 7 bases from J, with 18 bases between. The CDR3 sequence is CASSPYDSVWGEKLFF. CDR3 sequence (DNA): TGTGCCAGCTCACCGTACGACAGCGTTTGGGGTGAAAAACTGTTTTTT. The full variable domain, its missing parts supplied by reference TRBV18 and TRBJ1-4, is NAGVMQNPRHLVRRRGQEARLRCSPMKGHSHVYWYRQLPEEGLKFMVYLQKENIIDESGMPKERFSAEFPKEGPSILRIQQVVRGDSAAYFCASSPYDSVWGEKLFFGSGTQLSVL.

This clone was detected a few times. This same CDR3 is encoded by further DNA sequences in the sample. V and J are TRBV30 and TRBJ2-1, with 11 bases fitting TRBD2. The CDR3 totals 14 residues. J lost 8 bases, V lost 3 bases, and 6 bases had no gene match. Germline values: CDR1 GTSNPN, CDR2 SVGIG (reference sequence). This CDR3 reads CAWRLAGGPDEQFF. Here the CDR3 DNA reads TGTGCCTGGAGATTAGCGGGAGGGCCGGATGAGCAGTTCTTC.

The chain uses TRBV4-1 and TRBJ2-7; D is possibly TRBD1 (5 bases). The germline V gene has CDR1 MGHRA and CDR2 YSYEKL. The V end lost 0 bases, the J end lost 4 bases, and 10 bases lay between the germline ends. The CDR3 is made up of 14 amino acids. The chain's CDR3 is CASSQDREVYEQYF. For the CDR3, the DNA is TGCGCCAGCAGCCAAGACAGGGAAGTTTACGAGCAGTACTTC.

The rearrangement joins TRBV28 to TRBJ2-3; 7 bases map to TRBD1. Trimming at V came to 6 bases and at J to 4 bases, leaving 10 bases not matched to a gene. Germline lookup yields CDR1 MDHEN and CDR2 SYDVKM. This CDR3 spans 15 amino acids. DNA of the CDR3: TGTGCCAGCAGGAAACAGGGGACCGGGGCAGATACGCAGTATTTT. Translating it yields CASRKQGTGADTQYF.

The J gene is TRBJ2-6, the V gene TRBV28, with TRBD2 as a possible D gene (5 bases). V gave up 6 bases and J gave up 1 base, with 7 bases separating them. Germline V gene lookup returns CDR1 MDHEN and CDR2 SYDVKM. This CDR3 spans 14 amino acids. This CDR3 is CASRSGSGANVLTF. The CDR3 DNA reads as TGTGCCAGCAGATCGGGGTCTGGGGCCAACGTCCTGACTTTC.

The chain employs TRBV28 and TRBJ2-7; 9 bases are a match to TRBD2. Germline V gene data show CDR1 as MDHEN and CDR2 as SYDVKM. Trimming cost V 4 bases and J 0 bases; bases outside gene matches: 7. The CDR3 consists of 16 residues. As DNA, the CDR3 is TGTGCCAGCAGTTCCGTAGCGGGAGACCTCTCCTACGAGCAGTACTTC. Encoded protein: CASSSVAGDLSYEQYF.

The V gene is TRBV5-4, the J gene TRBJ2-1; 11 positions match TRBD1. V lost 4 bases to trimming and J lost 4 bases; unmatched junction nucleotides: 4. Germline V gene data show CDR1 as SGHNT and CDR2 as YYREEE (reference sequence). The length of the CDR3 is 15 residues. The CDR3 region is CASSPGTGGYNEQFF. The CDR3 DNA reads TGTGCCAGCAGCCCCGGGACAGGGGGTTACAATGAGCAGTTCTTC.

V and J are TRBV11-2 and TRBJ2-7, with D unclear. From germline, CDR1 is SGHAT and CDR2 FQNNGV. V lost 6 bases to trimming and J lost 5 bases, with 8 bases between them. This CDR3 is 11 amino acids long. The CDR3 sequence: CASRVWHEQYF. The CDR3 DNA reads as TGTGCCAGCAGGGTCTGGCACGAGCAGTACTTC.

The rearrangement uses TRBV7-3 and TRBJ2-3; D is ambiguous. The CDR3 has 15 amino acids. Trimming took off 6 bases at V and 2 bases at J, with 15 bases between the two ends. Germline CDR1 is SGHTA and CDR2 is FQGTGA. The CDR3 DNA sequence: TGTGCCAGCAGGTCCGCGGCAGACCACACAGATACGCAGTATTTT. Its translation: CASRSAADHTDTQYF.

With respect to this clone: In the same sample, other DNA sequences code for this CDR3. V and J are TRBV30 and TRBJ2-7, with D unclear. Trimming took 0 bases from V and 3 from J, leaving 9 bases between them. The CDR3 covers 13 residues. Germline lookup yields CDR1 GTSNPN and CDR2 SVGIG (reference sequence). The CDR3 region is CAWSVGNSYEQYF. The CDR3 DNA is TGTGCCTGGAGTGTAGGGAACAGCTACGAGCAGTACTTC. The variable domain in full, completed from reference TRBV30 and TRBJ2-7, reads SQTIHQWPATLVQPVGSPLSLECTVEGTSNPNLYWYRQAAGRGLQLLFYSVGIGQISSEVPQNLSASRPQDRQFILSSKKLLLSDSGFYLCAWSVGNSYEQYFGPGTRLTVT.